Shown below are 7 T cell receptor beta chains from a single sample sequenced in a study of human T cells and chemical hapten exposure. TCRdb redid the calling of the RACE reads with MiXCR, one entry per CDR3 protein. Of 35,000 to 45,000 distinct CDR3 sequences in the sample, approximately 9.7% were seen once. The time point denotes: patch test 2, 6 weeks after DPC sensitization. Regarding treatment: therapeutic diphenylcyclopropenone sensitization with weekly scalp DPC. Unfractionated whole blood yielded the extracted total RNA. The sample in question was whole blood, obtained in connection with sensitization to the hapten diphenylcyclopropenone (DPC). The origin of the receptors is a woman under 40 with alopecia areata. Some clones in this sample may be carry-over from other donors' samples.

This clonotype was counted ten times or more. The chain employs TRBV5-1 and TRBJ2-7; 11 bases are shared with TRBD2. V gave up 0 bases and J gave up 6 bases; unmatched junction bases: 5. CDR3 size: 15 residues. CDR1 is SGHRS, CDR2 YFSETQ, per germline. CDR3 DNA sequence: TGCGCCAGCAGCTTGGTCACTAGCGGGGGTGGCGAGCAGTACTTC. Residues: CASSLVTSGGGEQYF.

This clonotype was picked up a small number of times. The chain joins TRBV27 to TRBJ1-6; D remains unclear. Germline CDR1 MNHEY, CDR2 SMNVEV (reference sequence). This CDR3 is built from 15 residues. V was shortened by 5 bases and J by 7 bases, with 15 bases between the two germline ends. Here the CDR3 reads CASSITAMGNSPLHF. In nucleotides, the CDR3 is TGTGCCAGCAGTATTACCGCTATGGGGAATTCACCCCTCCACTTT.

This CDR3 reads CASSPQQGSYEQYF. In DNA, the CDR3 is TGTGCCAGCAGTCCACAACAGGGTTCCTACGAGCAGTACTTC. The chain links TRBV12-3 or TRBV12-4 to TRBJ2-7; a weak D match, TRBD1 (6 bases). This CDR3 is 14 amino acids long. V was clipped by 5 bases and J by 1 base, with 12 bases between them.

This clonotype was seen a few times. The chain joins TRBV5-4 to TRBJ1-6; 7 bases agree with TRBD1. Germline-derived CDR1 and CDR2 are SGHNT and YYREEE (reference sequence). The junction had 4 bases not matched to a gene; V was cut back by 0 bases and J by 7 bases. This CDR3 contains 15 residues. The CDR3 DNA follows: TGTGCCAGCAGCTTGGGGGGGACAGCCAATTCACCCCTCCACTTT. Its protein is CASSLGGTANSPLHF.

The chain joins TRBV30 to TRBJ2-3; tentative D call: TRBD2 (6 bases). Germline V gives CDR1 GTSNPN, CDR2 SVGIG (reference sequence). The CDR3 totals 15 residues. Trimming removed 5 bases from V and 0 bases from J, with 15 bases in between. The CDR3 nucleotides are TGTGCCTGGGAATTGGGAGGAGCTAGCACAGATACGCAGTATTTT. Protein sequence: CAWELGGASTDTQYF.

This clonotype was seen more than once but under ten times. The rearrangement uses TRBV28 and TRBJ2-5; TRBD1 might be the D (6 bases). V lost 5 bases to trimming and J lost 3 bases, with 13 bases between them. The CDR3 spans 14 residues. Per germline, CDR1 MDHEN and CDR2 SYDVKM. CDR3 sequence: CASSDRQVEETQYF. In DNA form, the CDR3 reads TGTGCCAGCAGTGATCGACAGGTGGAAGAGACCCAGTACTTC.

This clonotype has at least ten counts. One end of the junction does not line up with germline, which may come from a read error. As DNA, the CDR3 is TGTGCCAGCAGCTTACAGAGGGACAGCACGGCCTTC. It specifies CASSLQRDSTAF. The V and J genes are TRBV7-2 and TRBJ2-5, with 7 bases identical to TRBD1. The CDR3 length is 12 residues. The V gene's germline CDR1 is SGHTA and CDR2 FQGNSA.